This is a list of T cell receptor beta chains from one sample in a study of early T cells in non-severe SARS-CoV-2 infection. MiXCR was run by TCRdb on the 5' RACE reads, yielding one entry per CDR3 protein. The sample includes about 60,000 distinct CDR3 sequences, roughly 9.1% of them seen just once. Specimen: whole blood. The receptors come from an adult who was a healthcare worker with PCR-confirmed SARS-CoV-2 infection or an uninfected control (not recorded which). Each CDR3 is given with its conserved first and last residue. D genes are given only for firm matches. Clone size is given for some rows only: seen once, a few or many times, or a class if the clone is expanded.

>TRBV7-9|.|TRBJ2-3|few
TGTGCCAGCAGCTTACAGCGGATTAGCACAGATACGCAGTATTTT
CASSLQRISTDTQYF
>TRBV4-2|TRBD2|TRBJ2-6|.
TGTGCCAGCAGTACCGGGCGGGAGTACGCCGGGGCCAACGTCCTGACTTTC
CASSTGREYAGANVLTF
>TRBV27|TRBD1|TRBJ2-7|.
TGTGCCAGTCCAGTTTTAAAGGACAGGGTCGAAAATGCCTACGAGCAGTACTTC
CASPVLKDRVENAYEQYF
>TRBV28|TRBD1|TRBJ1-2|.
TGTGCCAGCAGTTTACCCCAGGGGGGTGGCTACACCTTC
CASSLPQGGGYTF
>TRBV6-5|TRBD2|TRBJ2-5|.
TGTGCCAGCAGTTACTCGACTAGCGGGAGAATCCCAGAGACCCAGTACTTC
CASSYSTSGRIPETQYF
>TRBV7-9|TRBD2|TRBJ2-3|.
TGTGCCAGCAGCCCGAAGGGGCCTAGCGGGAGTTTCGCAGATACGCAGTATTTT
CASSPKGPSGSFADTQYF
>TRBV6-6|.|TRBJ2-1|few
TGTGCCAGCAGTTACTACAGATCTAATGAGCAGTTCTTC
CASSYYRSNEQFF
>TRBV12-3/TRBV12-4|.|TRBJ1-2|.
TGTGCCAGCAGTTTTAGCGATTATGGCTACACCTTC
CASSFSDYGYTF
>TRBV27|.|TRBJ2-4|few
TGTGCCAGCAGTTTATCGATCGGGTTAGCCAAAAACATTCAGTACTTC
CASSLSIGLAKNIQYF
>TRBV5-1|.|TRBJ2-4|.
TGCGCCAGCAGCTTGGCCAGGCAGGGGGGCAGCAAAAACATTCAGTACTTC
CASSLARQGGSKNIQYF
>TRBV7-6|.|TRBJ2-7|few
TGTGCCAGCAGCCCTATGATGGAGCCGTCCTACGAGCAGTACTTC
CASSPMMEPSYEQYF
>TRBV20-1|.|TRBJ1-1|few
TGCAGTGGGGATGGTGTCCTTAATGAAGCTTTCTTT
CSGDGVLNEAFF
>TRBV7-2|TRBD2|TRBJ2-5|many
TGTGCCAGCAGCCACCAGCGGGGACAAGAGACCCAGTACTTC
CASSHQRGQETQYF
>TRBV12-3/TRBV12-4|.|TRBJ2-5|many
TGTGCCAGCAGAAAACAAGAGACCCAGTACTTC
CASRKQETQYF
>TRBV21-1|.|TRBJ2-3|many
TGTGCCAGCACTGGGACTAGCGGGACCACAGATACGCAGTATTTT
CASTGTSGTTDTQYF
>TRBV5-1|.|TRBJ2-2|many
TGCGCCAGCAGCCCCCATGGAGGGAAGGCGAACACCGGGGAGCTGTTTTTT
CASSPHGGKANTGELFF
>TRBV27|.|TRBJ2-1|many
TGTGCCAGCAGCAGGGCGAATGAGCAGTTCTTC
CASSRANEQFF
>TRBV7-3|.|TRBJ2-3|many
TGTGCCAGCAGCTTAGTTAGAGGGTCAGATACGCAGTATTTT
CASSLVRGSDTQYF
>TRBV5-1|.|TRBJ2-2|.
TGCGCCAGCAGCCTATACAATAATTGGAACACCGGGGAGCTGTTTTTT
CASSLYNNWNTGELFF
>TRBV30|.|TRBJ2-3|few
TGTGCCTGGAGTCCATCGCCGGGGGAAAGAAGCACAGATACGCAGTATTTT
CAWSPSPGERSTDTQYF
>TRBV2|TRBD1|TRBJ2-1|many
TGTGCCAGCAGAGACAGGGGGTACAATGAGCAGTTCTTC
CASRDRGYNEQFF
>TRBV20-1|.|TRBJ1-4|many
TGCAGTGCGATCCGGGGGAGCGGAAAACTGTTTTTT
CSAIRGSGKLFF
>TRBV10-3|TRBD2|TRBJ2-3|few
TGTGCCATCAGTGAGTCAAACAAGCGGGAGGGCCGCACAGATACGCAGTATTTT
CAISESNKREGRTDTQYF
>TRBV19|TRBD1|TRBJ1-2|.
TGTGCCACCACTACAGGGGCAAACTATGGCTACACCTTC
CATTTGANYGYTF
>TRBV28|.|TRBJ2-6|many
TGTGCCAGCAGTTTAGACAGCTCTGGGGCCAACGTCCTGACTTTC
CASSLDSSGANVLTF
>TRBV6-6|.|TRBJ2-1|.
TGTGCCAGCAGACCCACCGCTAGCCGAGAGCAGTTCTTC
CASRPTASREQFF
>TRBV11-2|.|TRBJ2-1|.
TGTGCCAGCAGCTTTTCTAGCGCGAGCTCCTACAATGAGCAGTTCTTC
CASSFSSASSYNEQFF
>TRBV4-3|.|TRBJ2-5|many
TGCGCCAGCAGCCCAGGGAGGGACACGGGTTTCCAGTACTTC
CASSPGRDTGFQYF
>TRBV9|.|TRBJ2-3|many
TGTGCCAGCAGCGTAGTCCCCGACACAGATACGCAGTATTTT
CASSVVPDTDTQYF
>TRBV18|.|TRBJ1-1|.
TGTGCCAGCTCCGGGGCCAACACTGAAGCTTTCTTT
CASSGANTEAFF
>TRBV7-2|.|TRBJ2-7|few
TGTGCCAGCAGCTTAGTAGCCCCCTACGAGCAGTACTTC
CASSLVAPYEQYF
>TRBV20-1|.|TRBJ2-1|.
TGCAGTGCTAGAGATAGGAGACTAAACAATGAGCAGTTCTTC
CSARDRRLNNEQFF
>TRBV20-1|.|TRBJ2-1|.
TGCAGTGCTAGCACGACCCTGGGAGTAGTGAACAATGAGCAGTTCTTC
CSASTTLGVVNNEQFF
>TRBV6-2/TRBV6-3|TRBD2|TRBJ2-7|.
TGTGCCAGCAGTTACGGTCTAGCGGACATATACGAGCAGTACTTC
CASSYGLADIYEQYF
>TRBV11-2|TRBD2|TRBJ2-1|.
TGTGCCAGCAGCCTCGGACTAGCGGAATACAATGAGCAGTTCTTC
CASSLGLAEYNEQFF
>TRBV7-2|.|TRBJ1-2|few
TGTGCCAGCAGCTTAGCCAGCTATGGCTACACCTTC
CASSLASYGYTF
>TRBV29-1|TRBD2|TRBJ2-1|.
TGCAGCGTGGACGGGGGGGCTTCTAGCGACCTCTCCTACAATGAGCAGTTCTTC
CSVDGGASSDLSYNEQFF
>TRBV28|.|TRBJ2-7|.
TGTGCCAGCAGCCACCTCAGGGGCGGCTACGAGCAGTACTTC
CASSHLRGGYEQYF
>TRBV6-5|TRBD1|TRBJ2-7|.
TGTGCCAGCAGCCCCGGGACAGGGATCAACGAGCAGTACTTC
CASSPGTGINEQYF
>TRBV2|.|TRBJ2-7|many
TGTGCCAGCAGACAATTGTTGGGGGGCCGCGAGCAGTACTTC
CASRQLLGGREQYF